This T cell receptor beta chain was retrieved from a study of CD8+CD57+ T cells in acquired aplastic anemia. The CDR3 covers 15 residues. Germline values: CDR1 SGHTA, CDR2 FQGNSA. Trimming pared 7 bases from V and 10 bases from J, leaving 26 bases between. The template for TCR beta VDJ and CDR3 sequence profiling was genomic DNA. TCRdb re-called the reads with MiXCR, one entry per CDR3 protein. The sample comprises approximately 380,000 distinct CDR3 sequences, 65% to 75% of which are singletons, and 3% to 5% rests with the top ten. Overall study results and limits: Between patients and controls, CD8+ Simpson's diversity did not vary significantly.

On this clonotype itself: The antigen remains unidentified.

The clonotype was recovered from a human donor in good health, serving as a control. The chain couples TRBV7-2 to TRBJ2-7; TRBD2 might be the D (5 bases). The sequencing input was sorted CD4+, CD8+, or CD8+CD57+ T cells (not recorded which) from PBMCs. The CDR3 reads CASTLDFPGYSDQYF. The CDR3 DNA reads TGTGCCAGCACCCTGGACTTTCCCGGATACTCCGACCAGTACTTC.